This T cell receptor (beta chain) was retrieved from a study of OX40 agonist ivuxolimab in advanced cancers. For the study at large: Among those treated, three patients had partial responses, one with hepatocellular carcinoma and two with cutaneous melanoma. General study findings and limits: Low levels of normalized T-cell clonal expansion also appeared in some nonresponders.

On this clone itself: Antigen specificity is unknown.

Using immunoSEQ multiplex PCR, the repertoire was profiled, and TCRdb retains in-frame clones only, with some absent. The sample lists more than 75,000 clones; approximately 90% were seen once. The CDR3 runs 18 residues. V shed 0 bases, J shed 5 bases, and the junction held 15 bases outside the gene matches. CDR1 is WNHNN, CDR2 SYGVQD, per germline (reference sequence). This sequence originates from an adult with an advanced solid tumor such as melanoma, head and neck, liver or kidney cancer. The V and J genes are TRBV10-1 and TRBJ2-7, with 8 bases identical to TRBD1. Sequencing used CD4+ or CD8+ T cells sorted from blood, obtained in a trial of the OX40 agonist ivuxolimab. CDR3 in DNA: TGCGCCAGCAGTGAGTCGCGGCCCCCCCAGGGGGCCAGGCACGAGCAGTACTTC. It specifies CASSESRPPQGARHEQYF.